Presented here are 11 T cell receptor beta chains from one specimen sequenced in a study of blood T cell repertoires in COVID-19. This table comes from immunoSEQ multiplex PCR, and its TCRdb copy is limited to in-frame clones, with some not included. The sample has some 160,000 clones; just under 80% are singletons. Source material: peripheral blood. Receptors were obtained from an elderly woman with acute or convalescent COVID-19.

The chain joins TRBV6-6 to TRBJ1-5, with a possible D match to TRBD1 (5 bases). The CDR3 contains 14 residues. Germline CDR1 MNHNY, CDR2 SVGAGI (reference sequence). The V and J ends lost 8 bases and 0 bases respectively, with 11 bases between them. CDR3 region: CASVDQGSNQPQHF. In DNA, the CDR3 is TGTGCCAGCGTTGACCAGGGTAGCAATCAGCCCCAGCATTTT.

The genes are TRBV7-2 and TRBJ1-5, with TRBD1 as a possible D gene (5 bases). Trimming shortened V by 8 bases and J by 3 bases, and 14 bases separated the two germline ends. The CDR3 totals 14 residues. Germline-derived CDR1 and CDR2 are SGHTA and FQGNSA. The CDR3 DNA reads as TGTGCCAGCGGACCGGCAGGGCCCAATCAGCCCCAGCATTTT. This codes for CASGPAGPNQPQHF.

The CDR3 here is CASSHRDTLRSNNEQFF. The CDR3 region has the DNA TGTGCCAGCAGCCACCGGGACACACTCAGATCTAACAATGAGCAGTTCTTC. The chain couples TRBV3-1 (or the pseudogene TRBV3-2) to TRBJ2-1, with a possible D match to TRBD1 (6 bases). The CDR3 sequence is 17 residues long. V was clipped by 3 bases and J by 5 bases, with 20 bases between them. Germline loops: CDR1 LGHDT, CDR2 YNNKEL (reference sequence).

V usage is TRBV5-1 and J usage is TRBJ2-1; weak D call: TRBD1 (5 bases). The CDR3 consists of 14 residues. CDR1 and CDR2 from the germline V gene are SGHRS and YFSETQ. V lost 0 bases and J 6 bases, leaving 10 bases between the germline ends. The CDR3: CASSLGQGGNEQFF. The CDR3 DNA reads TGCGCCAGCAGCTTGGGGCAGGGCGGCAATGAGCAGTTCTTC.

The V and J genes are TRBV24-1 and TRBJ2-1, with 13 bases aligning to TRBD2. Germline loops: CDR1 KGHDR, CDR2 SFDVKD. This CDR3 has 18 residues. Unmatched junction bases numbered 13, after V lost 4 bases and J lost 8 bases. Here the CDR3 reads CATSDGGLLAGGWDEQFF. The CDR3 region has the DNA TGTGCCACCAGTGACGGAGGGCTACTAGCGGGGGGGTGGGATGAGCAGTTCTTC.

This clone turned up a few times. The chain couples TRBV5-6 to TRBJ2-1; TRBD2 agrees at 8 bases. The CDR3 loop spans 14 amino acids. Germline V lookup: CDR1 SGHDT, CDR2 YYEEEE. V dropped 5 bases and J dropped 6; count of bases not matched to a gene: 7. CDR3 loop: CASRERGRTNEQFF. The CDR3 DNA is TGTGCCAGCAGGGAGCGGGGGAGGACCAATGAGCAGTTCTTC.

The rearrangement uses TRBV12-3 or TRBV12-4 and TRBJ2-7, with D tentatively TRBD2 (6 bases). The V end was cut by 6 bases, the J end by 5 bases, with 11 bases between. The CDR3 spans 12 residues. The CDR3 loop reads CASSREVDEQYF. CDR3 nucleotides: TGTGCCAGCAGCAGGGAGGTGGACGAGCAGTACTTC.

This clone was detected only a few times. The chain recombines TRBV27 with TRBJ1-6; D is possibly TRBD1 (6 bases). V dropped 3 bases and J dropped 6 bases, with 12 bases sitting between them. Germline CDR1 MNHEY, CDR2 SMNVEV (reference sequence). CDR3 length: 15 amino acids. DNA of the CDR3: TGTGCCAGCAGTTTGCGGACAGAGCCTAATTCACCCCTCCACTTT. It is translated as CASSLRTEPNSPLHF.

Of note for this clone: The junction shows a germline mismatch at one end, possibly a read error. The chain recombines TRBV7-7 with TRBJ2-5, with 8 nucleotides matching TRBD1. The germline CDR1 and CDR2 sequences are SSHAT and FNYEAQ (reference sequence). The CDR3 runs 15 residues. Written as DNA, the CDR3 is TGTGCTAGCAGCCCAACGGACAGGGCAGAAGAGACCCAGTACTTC. Protein sequence: CASSPTDRAEETQYF.

The chain links TRBV24-1 to TRBJ2-1; 8 positions agree with TRBD2. The trim removed 4 bases at V and 4 bases at J, leaving 8 bases unmatched. The CDR3 consists of 16 residues. CDR1 and CDR2 (germline): KGHDR, SFDVKD. Here the CDR3 reads CATSDRTSWGYNEQFF. The CDR3 nucleotides are TGTGCCACCAGTGACCGGACTAGCTGGGGGTACAATGAGCAGTTCTTC.

The chain couples TRBV18 to TRBJ2-3; no clear D. Trimming removed 3 bases from V and 4 bases from J, with 11 bases in between. The length of the CDR3 is 14 residues. The V gene's germline CDR1 is KGHSH and CDR2 LQKENI. The DNA for the CDR3 is TGTGCCAGCTCACCCACCCTGGCGGCAGATACGCAGTATTTT. Its translation is CASSPTLAADTQYF.